These 12 T cell receptor beta chains were sequenced from one sample in a study of identical twins. TCRdb itself ran the 5' RACE reads through MiXCR, one entry per CDR3 protein. The sample holds under 800,000 distinct CDR3 sequences, about 20% seen once. These same data were also listed under a study on T cells expressing NK-cell markers.

The sample was PBMCs. The receptors stem from a woman between 18 and 29 years old in good health.

V gene TRBV6-4 combines with J gene TRBJ2-4; 7 bases are a match to TRBD2. CDR3 length: 17 residues. V gave up 3 bases and J gave up 3 bases; unmatched junction bases: 11. Germline CDR1 reads MRHNA; CDR2 reads SNTAGT. The CDR3 sequence: CASSDLAGTAGKNIQYF. In DNA form, the CDR3 reads TGTGCCAGCAGTGATTTAGCGGGTACCGCCGGCAAAAACATTCAGTACTTC.

This clonotype has only a few counts. The CDR3 protein is CASSFNSNYGYTF. CDR3 nucleotides: TGTGCCAGCAGTTTTAATTCGAACTATGGCTACACCTTC. The genes are TRBV12-3 or TRBV12-4 and TRBJ1-2; D call uncertain. V lost 3 bases, J lost 2 bases, and 7 bases lay in between. CDR3 length equals 13 residues.

The genes are TRBV6-5 and TRBJ1-1, with D tentatively TRBD1 (5 bases). From germline, CDR1 is MNHEY and CDR2 SVGAGI. This CDR3 has 16 amino acids. Trimming shortened V by 0 bases and J by 5 bases, and 16 bases separated the two germline ends. CDR3 DNA sequence: TGTGCCAGCAGTTACTCGATCCAGGGACGACAGACTGAAGCTTTCTTT. This translates into CASSYSIQGRQTEAFF.

This clonotype has only a few counts. This chain joins TRBV20-1 and TRBJ1-1, with D perhaps TRBD1 (6 bases). This CDR3 region has 16 residues. V lost 5 bases to trimming and J lost 7 bases, with 26 bases between them. Germline CDR1 DFQATT, CDR2 SNEGSKA (reference sequence). The CDR3 region has the DNA TGCAGTGCTCAAGGGGTACAGGGCGGTGTATCCAGTGAAGCTTTCTTT. Its protein is CSAQGVQGGVSSEAFF.

There are many counts of this clonotype. V usage is TRBV19 and J usage is TRBJ2-1; D may correspond to TRBD1 or TRBD2 (5 bases each). The V gene lost 6 bases and the J gene lost 6 bases, with 15 bases spanning the gap. The CDR3 loop spans 14 amino acids. CDR1 and CDR2 from the germline V gene are LNHDA and SQIVND (reference sequence). CDR3 protein: CASRRAGYGNEQFF. The CDR3 DNA reads TGTGCCAGTAGGAGGGCAGGGTATGGCAATGAGCAGTTCTTC.

The gene calls are TRBV29-1 and TRBJ1-1; D is unclear. Germline loops: CDR1 SQVTM, CDR2 ANQGSEA. V was pared by 6 bases and J by 6 bases, with 11 bases between. The CDR3 consists of 11 residues. The CDR3 spells CSVRESAEAFF. The CDR3 nucleotides are TGCAGCGTGAGAGAAAGCGCTGAAGCTTTCTTT.

This chain connects TRBV9 to TRBJ2-7, with D perhaps TRBD1 (5 bases). Deletions cut 2 bases from V and 2 bases from J, with 14 bases between. Germline V gene sequence: CDR1 SGDLS, CDR2 YYNGEE. The CDR3 covers 15 residues. The CDR3 DNA is TGTGCCAGCAGCGTGGGTCAGGGAAATCCCTACGAGCAGTACTTC. Translation: CASSVGQGNPYEQYF.

This clonotype appeared a few times. J is TRBJ1-2 and V is TRBV5-1; maybe TRBD1 (5 bases). V was clipped by 2 bases and J by 4 bases, with 12 bases between them. This CDR3 comprises 14 residues. The germline V gene encodes CDR1 SGHRS and CDR2 YFSETQ. The CDR3 loop reads CASSFQGDPYGYTF. Written as DNA, the CDR3 is TGCGCCAGCAGCTTTCAAGGGGACCCCTATGGCTACACCTTC. Complete variable domain (other parts from reference TRBV5-1 and TRBJ1-2): KAGVTQTPRYLIKTRGQQVTLSCSPISGHRSVSWYQQTPGQGLQFLFEYFSETQRNKGNFPGRFSGRQFSNSRSEMNVSTLELGDSALYLCASSFQGDPYGYTFGSGTRLTVV.

The rearrangement links TRBV28 to TRBJ2-5, with D uncertain. Germline loops: CDR1 MDHEN, CDR2 SYDVKM. The CDR3 loop spans 15 amino acids. Trimming stripped 4 bases from V and 3 bases from J, with 15 bases between. CDR3 residues: CASSSGRTSKETQYF. The CDR3 region has the DNA TGTGCCAGCAGTTCGGGCCGGACGTCTAAAGAGACCCAGTACTTC. Supplemented by reference TRBV28 and TRBJ2-5, the full variable domain reads DVKVTQSSRYLVKRTGEKVFLECVQDMDHENMFWYRQDPGLGLRLIYFSYDVKMKEKGDIPEGYSVSREKKERFSLILESASTNQTSMYLCASSSGRTSKETQYFGPGTRLLVL.

The table lists this clonotype with many counts. The chain carries TRBV7-2 and TRBJ1-5; 9 bases map to TRBD1. V lost 5 bases to trimming and J lost 5 bases; unmatched junction nucleotides: 4. This CDR3 has 14 amino acids. In germline, CDR1 is SGHTA, CDR2 FQGNSA. In DNA, the CDR3 is TGTGCCAGCAGCCTGGGACAGGGCTATCAGCCCCAGCATTTT. Amino acids: CASSLGQGYQPQHF.

This clonotype appeared a few times. The CDR3 nucleotides read TGTGCCAGCAGCTTGACGAGCGGGAGTGGAAACATTCAGTACTTC. Protein product: CASSLTSGSGNIQYF. The V gene is TRBV5-5, the J gene TRBJ2-4, with 8 positions matching TRBD2. J lost 6 bases, V lost 1 base, and 6 bases had no gene match. Germline V gene sequence: CDR1 SGHKS, CDR2 YYEKEE (reference sequence). This CDR3 comprises 15 residues.

This chain links TRBV20-1 with TRBJ2-7, with 8 positions matching TRBD2. The CDR3 loop spans 13 amino acids. Germline lookup yields CDR1 DFQATT and CDR2 SNEGSKA (reference sequence). Unmatched junction bases numbered 11, after V lost 6 bases and J lost 7 bases. The CDR3 loop is CSAHAGGKREQYF. CDR3 DNA: TGCAGTGCCCACGCGGGAGGCAAGAGGGAGCAGTACTTC.